A single sample is the source of the 32 T cell receptor beta chains below, sequenced in a study of shared clonotypes between healthy human individuals. This table comes from immunoSEQ multiplex PCR, and its TCRdb copy is limited to in-frame clones, with some not included. The table includes millions of clones, 95% detected once. The sample was naive CD4+ T cells sorted from blood. As to subset: CD45RA+ positively selected. These receptors all stem from a man between 18 and 35 years old in good health.

As regards this clone: The sample has other DNA sequences that encode this CDR3 too. The chain joins TRBV2 to TRBJ2-7, with 7 bases matching TRBD2. After removal of 6 bases from V and 3 bases from J, the junction contained 2 bases not matched to a gene. Germline V gives CDR1 SNHLY, CDR2 FYNNEI. The CDR3 contains 12 residues. The CDR3 DNA follows: TGTGCCAGCAGCGAGCGGGGCTACGAGCAGTACTTC. As protein: CASSERGYEQYF.

The rearrangement joins TRBV6-6 to TRBJ1-5; 9 bases align to TRBD1. The ends lost 6 bases at V and 9 bases at J; junction bases unmatched: 9. Germline assignment: CDR1 MNHNY and CDR2 SVGAGI (reference sequence). There are 14 residues in the CDR3. In DNA form, the CDR3 reads TGTGCCAGCAGGGAACGGGACAGGGTTGGGCCCCAGCATTTT. This sequence encodes CASRERDRVGPQHF.

The chain recombines TRBV6-6 with TRBJ2-7; D is unresolved. CDR1 is MNHNY and CDR2 is SVGAGI in the germline V gene (reference sequence). The CDR3 length is 15 residues. The V and J ends lost 6 bases and 5 bases respectively, with 20 bases between them. Written as DNA, the CDR3 is TGTGCCAGCAGCCAAGCCGCGACTTATGTGGACGAGCAGTACTTC. This codes for CASSQAATYVDEQYF.

This chain connects TRBV6-1 to TRBJ2-2; D is possibly TRBD2 (6 bases). The CDR3 is 14 amino acids. The V and J ends lost 2 bases and 6 bases respectively, with 10 bases between them. From germline, CDR1 is MNHNS and CDR2 SASEGT. The CDR3 loop reads CASSEQPGAGELFF. CDR3 bases: TGTGCCAGCAGTGAACAGCCGGGGGCCGGGGAGCTGTTTTTT.

This clone was detected only a few times. Other nucleotide sequences in the sample specify the same CDR3. This chain connects TRBV5-1 to TRBJ2-3; D ambiguous. Trimming left V 0 bases short and J 1 base short, with 6 bases between. The CDR3 spans 14 residues. The germline V gene has CDR1 SGHRS and CDR2 YFSETQ. CDR3 in DNA: TGCGCCAGCAGCTTGGCATCCGGCACAGATACGCAGTATTTT. This translates into CASSLASGTDTQYF.

This rearrangement joins TRBV7-9 to TRBJ2-5, with D unresolved. Germline loops: CDR1 SEHNR, CDR2 FQNEAQ (reference sequence). Trimming pared 5 bases from V and 12 bases from J, leaving 4 bases between. This CDR3 is built from 8 residues. The CDR3 sequence: CASSPKYF. The DNA for the CDR3 is TGTGCCAGCAGCCCTAAGTACTTC. Combining the CDR3 with reference TRBV7-9 and TRBJ2-5 gives the whole variable domain DTGVSQNPRHKITKRGQNVTFRCDPISEHNRLYWYRQTLGQGPEFLTYFQNEAQLEKSRLLSDRFSAERPKGSFSTLEIQRTEQGDSAMYLCASSPKYFGPGTRLLVL.

The V and J genes are TRBV25-1 and TRBJ2-2; 8 positions match TRBD1. Germline CDR1 MGHDK, CDR2 SYGVNS. The junction had 5 bases not matched to a gene; V was cut back by 6 bases and J by 5 bases. The CDR3 length is 14 residues. CDR3 region: CASSVDRGTGELFF. The CDR3, as DNA: TGTGCCAGCAGCGTTGACAGGGGTACCGGGGAGCTGTTTTTT. The full variable domain, rest sourced from reference TRBV25-1 and TRBJ2-2, is EADIYQTPRYLVIGTGKKITLECSQTMGHDKMYWYQQDPGMELHLIHYSYGVNSTEKGDLSSESTVSRIRTEHFPLTLESARPSHTSQYLCASSVDRGTGELFFGEGSRLTVL.

This chain uses TRBV13 with TRBJ1-2; possible D gene TRBD1, 6 bases. The V gene's germline CDR1 is PRHDT and CDR2 FYEKMQ (reference sequence). This CDR3 has 14 amino acids. V lost 4 bases and J 2 bases, leaving 11 bases between the germline ends. The CDR3 DNA follows: TGTGCCAGCAGCTACGGACAGCTAAACTATGGCTACACCTTC. It encodes CASSYGQLNYGYTF.

The rearrangement uses TRBV5-1 and TRBJ2-1, with D perhaps TRBD1 (5 bases). V was shortened by 4 bases and J by 9 bases, with 17 bases between the two germline ends. CDR3 length: 14 residues. Germline assignment: CDR1 SGHRS and CDR2 YFSETQ. Here the CDR3 DNA reads TGCGCCAGCAGCCCATGGACGGACACCCGTGAGCAGTTCTTC. It encodes CASSPWTDTREQFF.

Notes on this clone: Other DNA sequences in this specimen translate into the identical CDR3. The rearrangement joins TRBV19 to TRBJ1-1; D call uncertain. V lost 6 bases and J lost 7, with 9 bases in between. CDR1 is LNHDA, CDR2 SQIVND, per germline (reference sequence). The CDR3 loop spans 11 amino acids. Here the CDR3 DNA reads TGTGCCAGTAGAGACGTCGGTGAAGCTTTCTTT. This gives the protein CASRDVGEAFF.

The genes are TRBV7-2 and TRBJ2-7; 9 nucleotides line up with TRBD1. The CDR3 spans 15 residues. V dropped 5 bases and J dropped 0; count of bases not matched to a gene: 5. CDR1 SGHTA and CDR2 FQGNSA come from the germline V gene. The DNA for the CDR3 is TGTGCCAGCAGCCGGGACAGGGCGAGCTCCTACGAGCAGTACTTC. Its protein is CASSRDRASSYEQYF.

Details on this clone: One junction end does not reproduce the germline sequence, and a read error may be involved. This specimen includes other DNA sequences encoding the same CDR3. The chain links TRBV20-1 to TRBJ2-3, with D possibly matching TRBD2 (5 bases). CDR3 size: 10 residues. Germline V gene lookup returns CDR1 DFQATT and CDR2 SNEGSKA (reference sequence). CDR3: CSARGDTQYF. DNA of the CDR3: TGCAGTGCCAGAGGGGATACGCAGTATTTT.

This clone was counted once. The chain couples TRBV9 to TRBJ2-7; D call uncertain. The CDR3 runs to 15 residues. The V and J ends lost 0 bases and 2 bases respectively, with 12 bases between them. The germline V gene encodes CDR1 SGDLS and CDR2 YYNGEE. The CDR3 reads CASSVGGGTPYEQYF. CDR3 DNA: TGTGCCAGCAGCGTAGGAGGCGGAACCCCCTACGAGCAGTACTTC.

This chain connects TRBV27 to TRBJ2-2; maybe TRBD2 (6 bases). V lost 6 bases and J lost 6, with 14 bases in between. There are 14 residues in the CDR3. Germline lookup yields CDR1 MNHEY and CDR2 SMNVEV (reference sequence). The chain's CDR3 is CASRSGEKPGELFF. The CDR3 coding sequence is TGTGCCAGCAGGTCGGGGGAGAAGCCCGGGGAGCTGTTTTTT.

A single count supports this clone. This chain joins TRBV18 and TRBJ2-7, with TRBD2 matching 9 bases. V shed 3 bases, J shed 6 bases, and the junction held 9 bases outside the gene matches. The CDR3 spans 15 residues. Germline CDR1 reads KGHSH; CDR2 reads LQKENI. CDR3 loop: CASSPRGSGGREQYF. The CDR3 coding sequence is TGTGCCAGCTCACCGCGGGGTAGCGGGGGCCGCGAGCAGTACTTC.

CDR3 coding DNA: TGTGCCAGCACCCTCCACTCGGGCGGTTCACCCCTCCACTTT. Amino acids: CASTLHSGGSPLHF. The chain joins TRBV28 to TRBJ1-6; D gene uncertain. Germline CDR1 is MDHEN and CDR2 is SYDVKM. The CDR3 totals 14 residues. V lost 7 bases to trimming and J lost 9 bases, with 16 bases between them.

The chain is built from TRBV11-3 and TRBJ2-1; D is ambiguous. In germline, CDR1 is SGHNT, CDR2 YENEEA. Trimming removed 3 bases from V and 5 bases from J, with 5 bases in between. The CDR3 is 12 amino acids. CDR3 loop: CASSFPNNEQFF. The DNA of the CDR3 is TGTGCCAGCAGCTTCCCCAACAATGAGCAGTTCTTC.

The J gene is TRBJ1-6, the V gene TRBV15; D not certain. The CDR3 contains 18 residues. Trimming shortened V by 0 bases and J by 0 bases, and 12 bases separated the two germline ends. Germline V gives CDR1 LNHNV, CDR2 YYDKDF (reference sequence). CDR3 amino acids: CATSRDTGLSSYNSPLHF. CDR3 DNA: TGTGCCACCAGCAGAGATACGGGCTTGAGCTCCTATAATTCACCCCTCCACTTT.

The rearrangement links TRBV7-2 to TRBJ2-3; 13 nucleotides match TRBD2. The V and J ends lost 5 bases and 6 bases, in that order; junction bases with no gene match: 11. This CDR3 spans 17 amino acids. Looked up from germline, CDR1 is SGHTA and CDR2 is FQGNSA. The CDR3 DNA sequence: TGTGCCAGCAGCCTCGGACTAGCGGGGGCCCTGGGGGATACGCAGTATTTT. Translating gives CASSLGLAGALGDTQYF.

This chain links TRBV11-2 with TRBJ1-4, with no clear D. CDR1 is SGHAT and CDR2 is FQNNGV in the germline V gene. This CDR3 is built from 13 residues. V lost 3 bases and J lost 8, with 10 bases in between. CDR3 nucleotides: TGTGCCAGCAGCTTTCTCGAGAACGAAAAACTGTTTTTT. Amino acid sequence: CASSFLENEKLFF.

The chain joins TRBV18 to TRBJ2-7; D is ambiguous. V gave up 2 bases and J gave up 5 bases, with 7 bases separating them. CDR3 length equals 12 residues. Germline-derived CDR1 and CDR2 are KGHSH and LQKENI. In DNA, the CDR3 is TGTGCCAGCTCACCAGGGATCCACGAGCAGTACTTC. Translated: CASSPGIHEQYF.

The V gene is TRBV27, the J gene TRBJ1-5; 7 bases line up with TRBD1. The V and J ends lost 6 bases and 0 bases, in that order; junction bases with no gene match: 8. This CDR3 has 16 residues. CDR1 and CDR2 (germline): MNHEY, SMNVEV (reference sequence). In DNA, the CDR3 is TGTGCCAGCAGACCCGGGACAGCCGATAGCAATCAGCCCCAGCATTTT. The encoded protein is CASRPGTADSNQPQHF.

In its sample, this clone was seen once. The chain has TRBV7-9 and TRBJ1-4, with D unclear. The germline V gene has CDR1 SEHNR and CDR2 FQNEAQ (reference sequence). This CDR3 is built from 15 residues. Between the trimmed V and J ends, which lost 2 bases and 0 bases, there was a span of 7 bases. Written as DNA, the CDR3 is TGTGCCAGCAGCTTACGACTTACAACTAATGAAAAACTGTTTTTT. Protein: CASSLRLTTNEKLFF.

The CDR3 reads CASSDILADSGELFF. In DNA form, the CDR3 reads TGTGCCAGCAGTGATATTTTAGCGGACTCCGGGGAGCTGTTTTTT. The chain links TRBV6-1 to TRBJ2-2, with D possibly TRBD2 on 6 matching bases. Deletions cut 3 bases from V and 6 bases from J, with 14 bases between. The germline V gene encodes CDR1 MNHNS and CDR2 SASEGT. CDR3 length: 15 residues.

The sample holds a few counts of this clone. The gene calls are TRBV7-9 and TRBJ2-1; D is perhaps TRBD2 (5 bases). Germline-derived CDR1 and CDR2 are SEHNR and FQNEAQ (reference sequence). V was pared by 2 bases and J by 12 bases, with 11 bases between. CDR3 length equals 12 residues. The CDR3 protein is CASSLSGQSQFF. The CDR3 DNA is TGTGCCAGCAGCTTAAGCGGTCAGTCGCAGTTCTTC.

The chain employs TRBV6-5 and TRBJ1-2; 8 bases fit TRBD1. V was clipped by 4 bases and J by 6 bases; unmatched bases: 4. The CDR3 length is 13 residues. Germline V gives CDR1 MNHEY, CDR2 SVGAGI. This chain's CDR3 is CASSSSTGDGYTF. Written as DNA, the CDR3 is TGTGCCAGCAGTTCCTCGACAGGGGATGGCTACACCTTC.

The DNA of the CDR3 is TGTGCCAGTAGTATGGACCCGAGTGAGGAGACCCAGTACTTC. Protein: CASSMDPSEETQYF. The V call is TRBV19, the J call TRBJ2-5; no reliable D call. Germline V gene data show CDR1 as LNHDA and CDR2 as SQIVND (reference sequence). CDR3 size: 14 residues. The V end lost 3 bases, the J end lost 5 bases, and 13 bases lay between the germline ends. Full variable domain (missing parts from reference TRBV19 and TRBJ2-5): DGGITQSPKYLFRKEGQNVTLSCEQNLNHDAMYWYRQDPGQGLRLIYYSQIVNDFQKGDIAEGYSVSREKKESFPLTVTSAQKNPTAFYLCASSMDPSEETQYFGPGTRLLVL.

The chain is built from TRBV5-1 and TRBJ2-5; 9 nucleotides agree with TRBD1. Germline trimming cut 4 bases from V and 8 bases from J; bases unmatched to any gene: 9. CDR3 length equals 14 residues. The V gene's germline CDR1 is SGHRS and CDR2 YFSETQ. For the CDR3, the DNA is TGCGCCAGCAGCGGGACCGGGACAGGGTCTACCCAGTACTTC. It is translated as CASSGTGTGSTQYF.

Note on this clone: The same CDR3 also results from other DNA sequences found in this sample. The chain is built from TRBV10-2 and TRBJ2-5, with D tentatively TRBD2 (6 bases). There are 13 residues in the CDR3. V gave up 6 bases and J gave up 1 base, with 9 bases separating them. Germline-derived CDR1 and CDR2 are WSHSY and SAAADI. The CDR3, as DNA: TGCGCCAGCAGAGGAGGGGCCCAAGAGACCCAGTACTTC. This codes for CASRGGAQETQYF.

This chain joins TRBV6-5 and TRBJ2-7; D is possibly TRBD1 (5 bases). Trimming stripped 0 bases from V and 4 bases from J, with 13 bases between. The CDR3 consists of 15 residues. The germline gives CDR1 MNHEY, CDR2 SVGAGI. CDR3 nucleotide sequence: TGTGCCAGCAGTTACTCGATGGCAGGGAAATACGAGCAGTACTTC. This gives the protein CASSYSMAGKYEQYF.

This chain connects TRBV4-1 to TRBJ2-7; D ambiguous. Germline V CDR1 and CDR2: MGHRA, YSYEKL. The CDR3 loop spans 11 amino acids. V shed 1 base and J shed 5 bases, with 3 bases lying between them. The CDR3 nucleotides read TGCGCCAGCAGCCAAGCAGACGAGCAGTACTTC. Translated, it gives CASSQADEQYF.

J is TRBJ1-6 and V is TRBV6-1; a weak D match, TRBD1 (5 bases). Looked up from germline, CDR1 is MNHNS and CDR2 is SASEGT. CDR3 length: 17 amino acids. V was clipped by 2 bases and J by 2 bases, with 13 bases between them. The CDR3 loop reads CASSEQGRGAYNSPLHF. CDR3 DNA: TGTGCCAGCAGTGAACAGGGAAGAGGGGCCTATAATTCACCCCTCCACTTT.